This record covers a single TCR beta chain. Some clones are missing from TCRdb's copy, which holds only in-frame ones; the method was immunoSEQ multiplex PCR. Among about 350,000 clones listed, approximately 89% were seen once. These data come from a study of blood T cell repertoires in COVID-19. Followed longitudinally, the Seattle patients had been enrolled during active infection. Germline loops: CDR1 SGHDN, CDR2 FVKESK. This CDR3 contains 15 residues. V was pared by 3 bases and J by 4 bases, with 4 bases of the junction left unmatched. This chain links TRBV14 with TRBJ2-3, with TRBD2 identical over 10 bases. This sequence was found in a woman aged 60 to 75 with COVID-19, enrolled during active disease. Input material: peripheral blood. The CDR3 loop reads CASSQLAGGADTQYF. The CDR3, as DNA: TGTGCCAGCAGCCAGTTAGCGGGGGGCGCAGATACGCAGTATTTT.